This TCR beta chain was recovered during a study of CD8 T cells in ankylosing spondylitis. The CDR3 runs 17 residues. Germline V gives CDR1 SGHDN, CDR2 FVKESK. Trimming cost V 5 bases and J 3 bases; bases outside gene matches: 8. TCRdb fed the 5' RACE reads into MiXCR, producing one record per CDR3 protein. This table has roughly 190,000 distinct CDR3 sequences, over 10% appearing once. The TCR was taken from a male donor with ankylosing spondylitis or in good health (not recorded which). The chain is built from TRBV14 and TRBJ2-3, with TRBD2 identical over 13 bases. The sample taken for sequencing was blood, either unsorted or a sorted T cell fraction (not recorded which). The CDR3 spells CASSSWTSGSLTDTQYF. The CDR3 nucleotides read TGTGCCAGCAGCTCCTGGACTAGCGGGAGTTTGACAGATACGCAGTATTTT. Full variable domain (remainder filled in from reference TRBV14 and TRBJ2-3): EAGVTQFPSHSVIEKGQTVTLRCDPISGHDNLYWYRRVMGKEIKFLLHFVKESKQDESGMPNNRFLAERTGGTYSTLKVQPAELEDSGVYFCASSSWTSGSLTDTQYFGPGTRLTVL.